What follows are 22 T cell receptor beta chains derived from one specimen sequenced in a study of post-analysis software for immune sequencing data (dated by TCRdb to between 2015 and 2016). Study-level results and caveats: Significantly higher frequencies in patients than in controls were found for a few TRBV segments, including TRBV5-6, TRBV5-1 and TRBV20-1.

Library generation was performed with PCR. Sequenced using an Illumina HiSeq 2500. Unique molecular identifiers were incorporated into TCR beta cDNA libraries to reduce PCR and sequencing biases. Starting from the raw public reads, TCRdb applied fastp trimming at Q25, assembled clones with MiXCR and retained in-frame beta chains. Rows with a matching CDR3 protein are joined into one entry that keeps the most common DNA and genes. The sample table contains 820,000 or so distinct CDR3 sequences; only one count was recorded for under 70% of them. Around 4.5% of the sample goes to the ten largest clones. These receptors' targets are unknown. Material: blood. The receptor set was obtained from a girl aged 10-17 years with multiple sclerosis.

The J gene is TRBJ1-4, the V gene TRBV5-1; no clear D gene. Trimming pared 0 bases from V and 5 bases from J, leaving 8 bases between. CDR1 is SGHRS and CDR2 is YFSETQ in the germline V gene. The CDR3 has 14 amino acids. In DNA form, the CDR3 reads TGCGCCAGCAGCTTGGGGCACCCCAATGAAAAACTGTTTTTT. It is translated as CASSLGHPNEKLFF. The variable domain in full, with the rest retrieved from reference TRBV5-1 and TRBJ1-4, is KAGVTQTPRYLIKTRGQQVTLSCSPISGHRSVSWYQQTPGQGLQFLFEYFSETQRNKGNFPGRFSGRQFSNSRSEMNVSTLELGDSALYLCASSLGHPNEKLFFGSGTQLSVL.

DNA of the CDR3: TGTGCCAGCAGCCAACTCGGCAGACAGGGGGCGGGTGAGCAGTTCTTC. Translating gives CASSQLGRQGAGEQFF. This rearrangement joins TRBV7-9 to TRBJ2-1; 10 positions match TRBD1. Per the germline V gene, CDR1 is SEHNR and CDR2 is FQNEAQ (reference sequence). Trimming took 5 bases from V and 9 from J; bases not matched to a gene: 13. CDR3 length equals 16 residues.

Regarding this clonotype: The junction departs from the called germline gene at one end, perhaps through a read error. The CDR3 sequence is CVSSWDPGTFNEQFF. CDR3 nucleotides: TGTGTCAGCAGCTGGGATCCCGGGACTTTTAATGAGCAGTTCTTC. V usage is TRBV5-6 and J usage is TRBJ2-1; possibly TRBD2 for D (6 bases). The CDR3 totals 15 residues. Germline V gene lookup returns CDR1 SGHDT and CDR2 YYEEEE.

On this clonotype itself: Here the CDR3 omits its conserved ending phenylalanine or tryptophan, so a read error is the likely source. The chain links TRBV2 to TRBJ2-5, with a possible D match to TRBD2 (6 bases). V dropped 7 bases and J dropped 4 bases, with 13 bases sitting between them. The germline gives CDR1 SNHLY, CDR2 FYNNEI. The length of the CDR3 is 13 residues. The CDR3 nucleotides read TGTGCCAGCACCCAGGTCGGGGGAGAGACCCAGTACTTA. Residues: CASTQVGGETQYL.

Note on this clonotype: Its ends do not fully match the called genes, so a read error is possible. J is TRBJ2-6 and V is TRBV7-9; D gene uncertain. CDR3 length equals 18 residues. Germline CDR1 SEHNR, CDR2 FQNEAQ (reference sequence). The CDR3 DNA reads TGTTCCAGCAGCTTAAGTCCCGCAGGCCTATCTGGGGCCAACGTCCTGACTTTC. Translation gives CSSSLSPAGLSGANVLTF.

The V and J genes are TRBV7-8 and TRBJ2-7; D is possibly TRBD1 (6 bases). Trimming pared 7 bases from V and 6 bases from J, leaving 13 bases between. This CDR3 is built from 12 residues. CDR1 is SGHVS and CDR2 is FQNEAQ in the germline V gene. The CDR3 DNA reads as TGTGCCAGCACCTCAGGGGCGGTCGAGCAGTACTTC. Encoded protein: CASTSGAVEQYF.

This sequence joins TRBV5-1 and TRBJ2-1; TRBD1 aligns across 7 bases. With the DNA end fitting TRBJ2-7 better, the J assignment may be wrong. CDR3 size: 16 residues. Germline assignment: CDR1 SGHRS and CDR2 YFSETQ. This CDR3 reads CASRRGPEHTTGEQYF. The CDR3 DNA is TGCGCCAGCAGGAGGGGGCCTGAACATACCACCGGCGAGCAGTACTTC.

The chain links TRBV20-1 to TRBJ1-2; 7 nucleotides match TRBD1. The CDR3 has 16 residues. J lost 5 bases, V lost 2 bases, and 14 bases had no gene match. Germline V lookup: CDR1 DFQATT, CDR2 SNEGSKA (reference sequence). CDR3 DNA sequence: TGCAGTGCTAGAACAGCAGGGGGTGGATGGGCATATGGCTACACCTTC. Translating gives CSARTAGGGWAYGYTF.

The genes are TRBV20-1 and TRBJ2-1; no clear D. V lost 3 bases, J lost 0 bases, and 18 bases lay in between. The CDR3 has 17 residues. Per germline, CDR1 DFQATT and CDR2 SNEGSKA (reference sequence). CDR3 nucleotides: TGCAGTGCTAGGGGTCTCGACCCGGCGAGCTCCTACAATGAGCAGTTCTTC. Amino acid sequence: CSARGLDPASSYNEQFF.

The CDR3 sequence: CASSLARGAGGGTDTQYF. CDR3 DNA: TGCGCCAGCAGCTTGGCCAGGGGAGCGGGAGGGGGCACAGATACGCAGTATTTT. The chain is built from TRBV5-1 and TRBJ2-3; TRBD2 agrees at 10 bases. CDR1 and CDR2 (germline): SGHRS, YFSETQ. The CDR3 has 18 amino acids. V lost 0 bases, J lost 1 base, and 8 bases stayed unmatched.

The J gene is TRBJ2-7, the V gene TRBV5-1; D is undetermined. The V gene lost 3 bases and the J gene lost 0 bases, with 13 bases spanning the gap. The germline V gene has CDR1 SGHRS and CDR2 YFSETQ. The CDR3 is made up of 15 amino acids. In DNA, the CDR3 is TGCGCCAGCAGCTCCGGACCGGAGAGCTCCTACGAGCAGTACTTC. Translation gives CASSSGPESSYEQYF.

The V and J genes are TRBV20-1 and TRBJ2-4, with TRBD2 identical over 8 bases. Germline loops: CDR1 DFQATT, CDR2 SNEGSKA (reference sequence). V was pared by 0 bases and J by 1 base, with 11 bases of the junction left unmatched. The CDR3 is 18 residues long. The CDR3 is CSARDLLSGGTAKNIQYF. The DNA of the CDR3 is TGCAGTGCTAGAGATCTTTTAAGCGGGGGTACGGCCAAAAACATTCAGTACTTC.

The rearrangement links TRBV2 to TRBJ1-2; D might be TRBD1 (6 bases). The CDR3 loop spans 15 amino acids. From germline, CDR1 is SNHLY and CDR2 FYNNEI. The V end was cut by 6 bases, the J end by 0 bases, with 14 bases between. The CDR3 DNA follows: TGTGCCAGCAGCTCTTCAGGGGTCTCTAACTATGGCTACACCTTC. This sequence encodes CASSSSGVSNYGYTF. Filled out from reference TRBV2 and TRBJ1-2, the complete variable domain reads EPEVTQTPSHQVTQMGQEVILRCVPISNHLYFYWYRQILGQKVEFLVSFYNNEISEKSEIFDDQFSVERPDGSNFTLKIRSTKLEDSAMYFCASSSSGVSNYGYTFGSGTRLTVV.

Concerning this clonotype itself: One end of the junction fails to match germline, which may point to a read error. This rearrangement joins TRBV27 to TRBJ2-7, with 8 bases lining up with TRBD1. The V gene's germline CDR1 is MNHEY and CDR2 SMNVEV (reference sequence). This CDR3 spans 16 amino acids. The CDR3 sequence is CASSASGDRGWYEQYF. The CDR3 coding sequence is TGTGCCAGCAGCGCTAGTGGAGACAGGGGTTGGTACGAGCAGTACTTT.

This clonotype was detected a few times. The chain joins TRBV20-1 to TRBJ2-1; 14 nucleotides agree with TRBD2. The germline gives CDR1 DFQATT, CDR2 SNEGSKA (reference sequence). The CDR3 sequence is 15 residues long. V gave up 3 bases and J gave up 9 bases; unmatched junction bases: 7. The CDR3 sequence is CSASLGTSGGFEQFF. The CDR3 bases are TGCAGTGCTAGTCTCGGGACTAGCGGGGGATTTGAGCAGTTCTTC.

This clonotype has only a few counts. This sequence joins TRBV20-1 and TRBJ2-1; 7 bases align to TRBD1. The germline V gene has CDR1 DFQATT and CDR2 SNEGSKA (reference sequence). The CDR3 length is 15 residues. With V trimmed by 2 bases and J by 3 bases, 7 bases remained unmatched. The DNA of the CDR3 is TGCAGTGCTAGATTTGACAGGGCTATCTACAATGAGCAGTTCTTC. As protein: CSARFDRAIYNEQFF.

V is TRBV20-1 and J is TRBJ2-7; D is undetermined. The J call is uncertain, as TRBJ2-5 better fits the DNA end. The CDR3 runs to 13 residues. CDR1 is DFQATT and CDR2 is SNEGSKA in the germline V gene (reference sequence). Here the CDR3 reads CSASGPGKETQYF. Written as DNA, the CDR3 is TGCAGTGCTAGTGGACCGGGCAAAGAGACCCAGTACTTC.

The chain employs TRBV20-1 and TRBJ1-2; TRBD1 matches at 10 bases. Germline V lookup: CDR1 DFQATT, CDR2 SNEGSKA (reference sequence). The CDR3 runs to 14 residues. The V segment lost 6 bases and the J segment 4 bases; nucleotides outside the gene matches: 8. The CDR3 sequence: CSADRDRGGYGYTF. The CDR3 DNA follows: TGCAGTGCCGACCGGGACAGGGGAGGCTATGGCTACACCTTC.

The J gene is TRBJ2-5, the V gene TRBV10-3; 14 nucleotides align to TRBD2. Germline assignment: CDR1 ENHRY and CDR2 SYGVKD. The length of the CDR3 is 20 residues. V lost 0 bases and J lost 4; bases outside the gene matches: 13. CDR3 nucleotides: TGTGCCATCAGTGAGTCCGAGTCGGTCTACGGGACTAGCGGGAGAGAGACCCAGTACTTC. Translation: CAISESESVYGTSGRETQYF.

V is TRBV7-3 and J is TRBJ2-5; 15 nucleotides agree with TRBD2. The ends lost 5 bases at V and 4 bases at J; junction bases unmatched: 8. Germline V gene data show CDR1 as SGHTA and CDR2 as FQGTGA. The CDR3 is 17 amino acids. The CDR3 sequence is CASSPPGLAGGAETQYF. CDR3 in DNA: TGTGCCAGCAGCCCACCGGGACTAGCGGGAGGTGCAGAGACCCAGTACTTC.

This clonotype was counted between two and nine times. The chain has TRBV6-4 and TRBJ1-5, with D possibly TRBD1 on 6 matching bases. Germline V gene lookup returns CDR1 MRHNA and CDR2 SNTAGT. Trimming stripped 3 bases from V and 5 bases from J, with 8 bases between. This CDR3 spans 13 amino acids. The CDR3 sequence: CASSEGAHQPQHF. The CDR3, as DNA: TGTGCCAGCAGTGAGGGGGCCCATCAGCCCCAGCATTTT.

DNA of the CDR3: TGTGCCAGCAGTTACGCGCGACTAGCGGGGGGACAAGAGACCCAGTACTTC. As protein: CASSYARLAGGQETQYF. This chain connects TRBV6-5 to TRBJ2-5; 13 nucleotides line up with TRBD2. Trimming at V came to 2 bases and at J to 2 bases, leaving 5 bases not matched to a gene. Germline V gene data show CDR1 as MNHEY and CDR2 as SVGAGI. The CDR3 totals 17 residues.